The rows below give T cell receptor beta chains drawn from one sample of a study of long-term antiretroviral therapy in people with HIV. The method was immunoSEQ multiplex PCR; TCRdb's version includes in-frame clones alone and lacks a portion of them. The sample has 5,000 to 8,000 clones; around 74% are singletons. The sample consisted of unsorted PBMCs, taken 0.5 years before starting antiretroviral therapy. The origin of the receptors is a man in his forties or fifties with HIV. Each CDR3 is given with its conserved first and last residue. Each record gives: V gene, clone size, D gene, J gene, CDR3 protein, CDR3 DNA. The D gene is left open where the match is weak. The size of a clone is reported for some rows only, either as once, few or many, or as a class for expanded clones.

TRBV9,-,-,TRBJ1-2,CASSAPGFSNYGYTF,TGTGCCAGCAGCGCCCCAGGGTTTTCTAACTATGGCTACACCTTC
TRBV19,-,-,TRBJ1-5,CASSLGYSNQPQHF,TGTGCCAGTAGTTTGGGTTATAGCAATCAGCCCCAGCATTTT
TRBV10-3,-,TRBD2,TRBJ2-3,CAISESPGGVDTQYF,TGTGCCATCAGTGAGTCTCCGGGGGGTGTGGATACGCAGTATTTT
TRBV5-1,-,TRBD2,TRBJ2-3,CASSAGTSGAPVDTQYF,TGCGCCAGCAGCGCTGGGACTAGCGGGGCCCCCGTAGATACGCAGTATTTT
TRBV13,-,TRBD2,TRBJ2-1,CASSLEASGGWDEQFF,TGTGCCAGCAGCTTAGAGGCTAGCGGGGGCTGGGATGAGCAGTTCTTC
TRBV28,-,-,TRBJ2-7,CASSFWAGRFDEQYF,TGTGCCAGCAGTTTTTGGGCAGGGCGGTTCGACGAGCAGTACTTC
TRBV6-1,-,-,TRBJ2-3,CASSEFPRWGSTDTQYF,TGTGCCAGCAGTGAATTCCCCCGGTGGGGGAGCACAGATACGCAGTATTTT
TRBV19,-,-,TRBJ2-7,CASSIDRGDEQYF,TGTGCCAGTAGTATAGACCGAGGTGACGAGCAGTACTTC
TRBV10-3,-,TRBD2,TRBJ2-7,CAIGEGAYEQYF,TGTGCCATCGGGGAGGGAGCGTACGAGCAGTACTTC
TRBV11-2,few,-,TRBJ2-7,CASSAGVTSSYEQYF,TGTGCCAGCAGCGCTGGGGTCACTAGCAGCTACGAGCAGTACTTC
TRBV6-6,-,-,TRBJ1-5,CASSPGDGNQPQHF,TGTGCCAGCAGCCCCGGGGACGGAAATCAGCCCCAGCATTTT
TRBV5-6,-,-,TRBJ1-1,CASSLALQGDTEAFF,TGTGCCAGCAGCTTGGCCTTACAGGGTGACACTGAAGCTTTCTTT
TRBV5-4,few,-,TRBJ1-4,CASSGPGEKLFF,TGTGCCAGCAGCGGACCGGGTGAAAAACTGTTTTTT
TRBV12-5,-,-,TRBJ2-7,CASGLYPNYEQYF,TGTGCTAGTGGTTTGTACCCAAACTACGAGCAGTACTTC
TRBV27,once,-,TRBJ2-2,CASNLRGFQTNTGELFF,TGTGCCAGCAATCTAAGGGGGTTCCAAACGAACACCGGGGAGCTGTTTTTT
TRBV11-2,-,-,TRBJ2-7,CASSLVSSGLPYEQYF,TGTGCCAGCAGCTTAGTCAGTAGCGGCCTCCCCTACGAGCAGTACTTC
TRBV4-2,once,-,TRBJ2-7,CASSQDLRGDEQYF,TGTGCCAGCAGCCAAGACTTAAGAGGTGACGAGCAGTACTTC
TRBV7-2,-,TRBD2,TRBJ2-7,CASSQGVAGRYEQYF,TGTGCCAGCAGCCAGGGAGTAGCGGGGAGGTACGAGCAGTACTTC
TRBV5-1,few,-,TRBJ2-3,CASSPLGADTQYF,TGCGCCAGCAGCCCGCTCGGGGCAGATACGCAGTATTTT
TRBV6-6,-,-,TRBJ1-4,CASSYPGGGGYEKLFF,TGTGCCAGCAGTTACCCAGGAGGGGGAGGGTATGAAAAACTGTTTTTT
TRBV5-1,-,TRBD1,TRBJ1-2,CASSLVQGAGYGYTF,TGCGCCAGCAGCTTGGTTCAGGGGGCCGGCTATGGCTACACCTTC
TRBV4-3,-,-,TRBJ1-6,CASSQERAAYNSPLHF,TGCGCCAGCAGCCAAGAAAGGGCGGCCTATAATTCACCCCTCCACTTT
TRBV28,-,-,TRBJ1-1,CASSRTGNTEAFF,TGTGCCAGCAGCCGGACGGGGAACACTGAAGCTTTCTTT
TRBV11-2,-,-,TRBJ2-7,CASSLVPSESYEQYF,TGTGCCAGCAGCTTAGTGCCTAGCGAGAGCTACGAGCAGTACTTC
TRBV7-9,few,TRBD1,TRBJ2-3,CASLPMTGPNTDTQYF,TGTGCCAGCCTCCCAATGACAGGGCCGAACACAGATACGCAGTATTTT
TRBV7-2,few,-,TRBJ2-7,CASSSKRGTSYEQYF,TGTGCCAGCAGCTCGAAGAGGGGAACCTCCTACGAGCAGTACTTC
TRBV29-1,-,TRBD2,TRBJ2-7,CSASSDWAGDYEQYF,TGCAGCGCCTCGTCTGATTGGGCGGGGGACTACGAGCAGTACTTC
TRBV5-4,-,-,TRBJ2-5,CASSLGTEETQYF,TGTGCCAGCAGCTTGGGGACCGAAGAGACCCAGTACTTC
TRBV11-2,-,-,TRBJ1-1,CASSYRQGLGTEAFF,TGTGCCAGCAGCTACAGGCAGGGGCTGGGCACTGAAGCTTTCTTT
TRBV5-5,-,TRBD1,TRBJ2-7,CASSLDFGDRVSYEQYF,TGTGCCAGCAGCTTGGATTTCGGGGACAGGGTTTCCTACGAGCAGTACTTC
TRBV14,-,-,TRBJ2-7,CASSHYVVGRDDEQYF,TGTGCCAGCAGCCACTACGTGGTGGGCAGGGACGACGAGCAGTACTTC
TRBV7-2,-,TRBD2,TRBJ2-1,CASSYNLAGSYNEQFF,TGTGCCAGCAGCTACAATCTAGCGGGGTCATACAATGAGCAGTTCTTC
TRBV7-6,-,-,TRBJ1-4,CASSPRGREGEKLFF,TGTGCCAGCAGCCCGAGGGGCAGGGAGGGTGAAAAACTGTTTTTT
TRBV7-2,-,TRBD2,TRBJ2-7,CASSSGASGGIPYEQYF,TGTGCCAGCAGCTCCGGGGCTAGCGGGGGGATTCCATACGAGCAGTACTTC
TRBV28,few,TRBD2,TRBJ2-1,CASSIGTSGEQFF,TGTGCCAGCAGCATCGGGACTAGTGGTGAGCAGTTCTTC
TRBV13,-,TRBD2,TRBJ2-2,CASSLGTSGGPNTGELFF,TGTGCCAGCAGCCTGGGGACTAGCGGGGGGCCGAACACCGGGGAGCTGTTTTTT
TRBV27,few,TRBD1,TRBJ1-2,CASSSGQGMHGYTF,TGTGCCAGCAGTTCGGGACAGGGGATGCATGGCTACACCTTC
TRBV6-1,-,-,TRBJ1-3,CASRQVPAGGNTIYF,TGTGCCAGTAGACAGGTCCCCGCAGGAGGAAACACCATATATTTT
TRBV6-1,-,-,TRBJ1-6,CASRATEGLTLHF,TGTGCCAGCAGGGCAACGGAGGGGTTGACCCTCCACTTT
TRBV30,-,-,TRBJ1-6,CAWSVNSITYNSPLHF,TGTGCCTGGAGTGTAAACAGTATAACCTATAATTCACCCCTCCACTTT
TRBV10-3,once,-,TRBJ2-7,CAISPQLSYEQYF,TGTGCCATCTCTCCACAGCTCTCCTACGAGCAGTACTTC
TRBV30,-,-,TRBJ2-1,CAWSEALYNEQFF,TGTGCCTGGAGTGAAGCTCTCTACAATGAGCAGTTCTTC
TRBV11-2,-,TRBD2,TRBJ2-1,CASSFEAGTSGVYNEQFF,TGTGCCAGCAGCTTTGAGGCCGGGACTAGCGGGGTCTACAATGAGCAGTTCTTC
TRBV5-1,few,-,TRBJ2-3,CASSLESGELDTQYF,TGCGCCAGCAGCTTGGAGTCGGGGGAGCTAGATACGCAGTATTTT
TRBV4-3,few,-,TRBJ1-2,CASSRGAGGADGYTF,TGCGCCAGCAGCCGAGGCGCGGGGGGCGCGGATGGCTACACCTTC
TRBV19,-,TRBD1,TRBJ2-2,CASSIVAGGSTGELFF,TGTGCCAGTAGTATAGTGGCAGGGGGCAGCACCGGGGAGCTGTTTTTT
TRBV4-1,few,-,TRBJ2-7,CASSDGVYEQYF,TGCGCCAGCAGTGACGGGGTTTACGAGCAGTACTTC
TRBV4-1,-,-,TRBJ1-1,CASSWQGGNTEAFF,TGCGCCAGCAGCTGGCAGGGTGGGAACACTGAAGCTTTCTTT
TRBV5-1,once,TRBD2,TRBJ2-6,CASSTTSGGAGANVLTF,TGCGCCAGCAGCACGACTAGCGGGGGGGCCGGGGCCAACGTCCTGACTTTC
TRBV4-1,-,-,TRBJ1-1,CASSQVSRQSKGEAFF,TGCGCCAGCAGCCAAGTTTCTCGTCAATCCAAGGGTGAAGCTTTCTTT
TRBV6-5,-,TRBD1,TRBJ2-7,CASRRRDSSYEQYF,TGTGCCAGCAGACGCCGGGACAGCTCCTACGAGCAGTACTTC
TRBV29-1,-,-,TRBJ2-3,CSVEGPFRSTSTDTQYF,TGCAGCGTCGAAGGGCCCTTTCGGAGCACTAGCACAGATACGCAGTATTTT
TRBV27,few,TRBD1,TRBJ2-7,CASSLGQGTYEQYF,TGTGCCAGCAGTTTAGGACAGGGAACCTACGAGCAGTACTTC
TRBV4-1,-,TRBD1,TRBJ1-2,CASSNPGQGLNYGYTF,TGCGCCAGCAGCAACCCGGGACAGGGCCTTAACTATGGCTACACCTTC
TRBV29-1,-,-,TRBJ1-2,CSASTYYGYTF,TGCAGCGCTTCCACCTATTATGGCTACACCTTC
TRBV7-9,-,-,TRBJ2-7,CASSSRGAPYEQYF,TGTGCCAGCAGCTCGAGAGGGGCCCCCTACGAGCAGTACTTC
TRBV5-8,few,-,TRBJ1-1,CASSLEFRQGGGTEAFF,TGTGCCAGCAGCTTGGAATTTCGGCAGGGAGGGGGTACTGAAGCTTTCTTT